This TCR beta chain was obtained from a study of T cell changes during pregnancy in multiple sclerosis. Here immunoSEQ multiplex PCR was the method, and the copy in TCRdb shows in-frame clones only, minus some. The sample includes tens of thousands of clones, approximately 90% of them seen just once. Sample: CD8+ T cells from peripheral blood mononuclear cells, taken in the second trimester of pregnancy. The source is a female donor with multiple sclerosis, enrolled in a pregnancy study.

The CDR3 loop reads CASSLSGGSYGYTF. The CDR3 DNA is TGTGCCAGCAGTTTATCTGGGGGGTCCTATGGCTACACCTTC. The chain employs TRBV27 and TRBJ1-2; TRBD1 is a possible D gene (5 bases). The CDR3 contains 14 residues. The germline V gene encodes CDR1 MNHEY and CDR2 SMNVEV (reference sequence). The V end was cut by 0 bases, the J end by 4 bases, with 9 bases between.